The 5 T cell receptor beta chains below all came from one sample that was sequenced in a study of beta chain features in type 1 diabetes. Reverse transcribing all isolated RNA meant expressed TCRB transcripts were sequenced. The protocol was immunoSEQ multiplex PCR, while the TCRdb copy is restricted to in-frame clones and leaves out a portion. The sample lists 600,000 to 750,000 clones; 9.5% to 15% were seen once. The study's findings and limits: In every one of the four CD4+ subsets, TCRB CDR3s were moderately but significantly shorter in Type 1 diabetes patients.

No antigen is known for these receptors. Sequences were obtained from naive CD4+ T cells from blood. These receptors all stem from a man aged 25 to 40 with type 1 diabetes.

This chain connects TRBV7-2 to TRBJ1-6; D is ambiguous. The CDR3 spans 15 residues. Trimming cost V 0 bases and J 9 bases, with 12 bases left between them. Germline CDR1 SGHTA, CDR2 FQGNSA. The CDR3 nucleotides read TGTGCCAGCAGCTTAGCTTTCAGCGGATCTTCACCCCTCCACTTT. This translates into CASSLAFSGSSPLHF.

This clone was observed a handful of times. The chain joins TRBV2 to TRBJ1-5; tentative D call: TRBD1 (5 bases). Germline V lookup: CDR1 SNHLY, CDR2 FYNNEI. The CDR3 spans 16 residues. V was shortened by 4 bases and J by 5 bases, with 18 bases between the two germline ends. The chain's CDR3 is CASSAQGQDWDQPQHF. The CDR3 region has the DNA TGTGCCAGCAGTGCTCAGGGTCAGGATTGGGATCAGCCCCAGCATTTT.

The chain combines TRBV12-5 with TRBJ1-1; no reliable D call. The V and J ends lost 7 bases and 1 base respectively, with 7 bases between them. The CDR3 contains 12 residues. Per the germline V gene, CDR1 is LGHNT and CDR2 is FRNRAP. The DNA of the CDR3 is TGTGCTAGTGTCGTATGGAACACTGAAGCTTTCTTT. Protein sequence: CASVVWNTEAFF.

This clone came up a few times. The chain recombines TRBV9 with TRBJ2-2; 9 bases fit TRBD1. Germline-derived CDR1 and CDR2 are SGDLS and YYNGEE. The junction had 7 bases not matched to a gene; V was cut back by 0 bases and J by 10 bases. The CDR3 totals 15 residues. This chain's CDR3 is CASSVGTGGEEELFF. In DNA form, the CDR3 reads TGTGCCAGCAGCGTAGGTACAGGGGGCGAGGAGGAGCTGTTTTTT.

The table lists this clone with a few counts. The rearrangement uses TRBV6-5 and TRBJ2-1, with D perhaps TRBD2 (5 bases). This CDR3 spans 15 amino acids. Trimming pared 7 bases from V and 4 bases from J, leaving 17 bases between. Germline CDR1 MNHEY, CDR2 SVGAGI. CDR3 sequence reads: CASTHGGPPYNEQFF. CDR3 nucleotide sequence: TGTGCCAGCACCCATGGCGGGCCGCCTTACAATGAGCAGTTCTTC.